These T cell receptor beta chains were read from a single sample in a study of T cell responses to AZD1222 COVID-19 vaccine. Measured with immunoSEQ multiplex PCR; TCRdb has only the in-frame clones, and not every one. The profile covers under 35,000 clones, with approximately 90% appearing a single time and around 13% taken by the ten largest. The sequencing used peripheral blood, collected 28 days after the second AZD1222 dose. The receptors stem from an adult who received the AZD1222 COVID-19 vaccine. The CDR3 runs from the conserved cysteine through the conserved F or W. D genes are given only for firm matches. Expanded clones get a size class; other rows say once, few or many, or leave the size out.

abundance | j_gene | v_gene | d_gene | CDR3nt | CDR3aa
- | TRBJ1-1 | TRBV4-2 | - | TGTGCCAGCAGCCAAGAACTCAGCGTGAACACTGAAGCTTTCTTT | CASSQELSVNTEAFF
- | TRBJ1-1 | TRBV6-2/TRBV6-3 | - | TGTGCCAGCAGTTACGGCACTGAAGCTTTCTTT | CASSYGTEAFF
- | TRBJ1-1 | TRBV4-2 | - | TGTGCCAGCAGCCAAGATAATCAGAACACTGAAGCTTTCTTT | CASSQDNQNTEAFF
- | TRBJ1-2 | TRBV10-3 | TRBD1 | TGTGCCATCGCCGACAGGGGGCGTGGGGACTATGGCTACACCTTC | CAIADRGRGDYGYTF
- | TRBJ2-7 | TRBV30 | TRBD1 | TGTGCCTGGACACCGGACAGGGGCGAGCAGTACTTC | CAWTPDRGEQYF
- | TRBJ1-3 | TRBV18 | - | TGTGCCAGCTCGACCGGGACGGGCTCTGGAAACACCATATATTTT | CASSTGTGSGNTIYF
once | TRBJ1-1 | TRBV3-1/TRBV3-2 | TRBD1 | TGTGCCAGCAGCCAGGGACAGGGTAGGTCTGAAGCTTTCTTT | CASSQGQGRSEAFF
- | TRBJ1-2 | TRBV6-4 | - | TGTGCCAGCAGTGAAAGCTTCGGGCCACTCTATGGCTACACCTTC | CASSESFGPLYGYTF
- | TRBJ2-7 | TRBV18 | TRBD1 | TGTGCCAGCTCACCACCGGGGGCCAGGGGGACCGAACAGTACTTC | CASSPPGARGTEQYF
once | TRBJ1-4 | TRBV18 | - | TGTGCCAGCTCACCACAAAAGGGGAGTGGAGAAAAACTGTTTTTT | CASSPQKGSGEKLFF
- | TRBJ2-7 | TRBV27 | TRBD2 | TGTGCCAGCCAAACAGCGGGGGGCCTCAGGGAGCAGTACTTC | CASQTAGGLREQYF
- | TRBJ1-6 | TRBV4-2 | - | TGTGCCAGCAGCCAGGCGGTCCTTAATTCACCCCTCCACTTT | CASSQAVLNSPLHF
- | TRBJ2-7 | TRBV7-9 | TRBD2 | TGTGCCAGCAGCTTTCCCTGGACTAGCGGCGAGCAGTACTTC | CASSFPWTSGEQYF
- | TRBJ2-2 | TRBV5-1 | - | TGCGCCAGCAGCTTGGTCAGGGGTACCACCGGGGAGCTGTTTTTT | CASSLVRGTTGELFF
- | TRBJ1-2 | TRBV2 | - | TGTGCCAGCAGGCGGGACTCTACCTATGGCTACACCTTC | CASRRDSTYGYTF
- | TRBJ2-1 | TRBV29-1 | - | TGCAGCGCCGGCGAATCCCCCTCGCAGGGCTATGAGCAGTTCTTC | CSAGESPSQGYEQFF
- | TRBJ1-2 | TRBV19 | - | TGTGCCAGTAGTTCACAGGCGGGAGCTAACTATGGCTACACCTTC | CASSSQAGANYGYTF
- | TRBJ2-1 | TRBV28 | TRBD1 | TGTGCCAGCAGTCCACACAGACAGGGGATCGACAATGAGCAGTTCTTC | CASSPHRQGIDNEQFF
- | TRBJ2-5 | TRBV3-1/TRBV3-2 | TRBD1 | TGTGCCAGCAGCCAATCCGGGACAGGGGGCGTGACCCAGTACTTC | CASSQSGTGGVTQYF
- | TRBJ2-6 | TRBV7-6 | - | TGTGCCAGCAGCTTAGCACAGGGACGGTCTGGGGCCAACGTCCTGACTTTC | CASSLAQGRSGANVLTF
- | TRBJ1-1 | TRBV10-3 | - | TGTGCCATTGCCGGGACGGTGAACACTGAAGCTTTCTTT | CAIAGTVNTEAFF
- | TRBJ2-2 | TRBV3-1/TRBV3-2 | - | TGTGCCAGCAGCCACGAGTTTAGGGCCGGGGAGCTGTTTTTT | CASSHEFRAGELFF
- | TRBJ1-2 | TRBV25-1 | - | TGTGCCAGCAGTGAATCGGGCAGGAACTATGGCTACACCTTC | CASSESGRNYGYTF
- | TRBJ1-4 | TRBV5-1 | - | TGCGCCAGCAGCTTTATAGCAGGGTCGTGGCAGCGGAGGCCAACTAATGAAAAACTGTTTTTT | CASSFIAGSWQRRPTNEKLFF
- | TRBJ2-5 | TRBV7-7 | - | TGTGCTAGCAGCTCCAGGAGGCGCGGGGAGACCCAGTACTTC | CASSSRRRGETQYF
- | TRBJ1-2 | TRBV7-9 | - | TGTGCCAGCAGCTTAGGAATGACAGATGGCTACACCTTC | CASSLGMTDGYTF
- | TRBJ1-5 | TRBV28 | - | TGTGCCAGCAGGGGAGACAGTCGAAATCAGCCCCAGCATTTT | CASRGDSRNQPQHF
- | TRBJ2-3 | TRBV24-1 | TRBD1 | TGTGCCACGGGACAGGGCACAGATACGCAGTATTTT | CATGQGTDTQYF
- | TRBJ1-2 | TRBV4-2 | TRBD1 | TGTGCCAGCAGCCAAAAGGACAGGGGGACCTATGGCTACACCTTC | CASSQKDRGTYGYTF
- | TRBJ2-2 | TRBV5-1 | - | TGCGCCAGCAGCTTGGGGGGGACCCCCGGGGAGCTGTTTTTT | CASSLGGTPGELFF
- | TRBJ1-5 | TRBV20-1 | TRBD1 | TGCAGTGCTAGTTTACAGGGGGCTAGGGATCAGCCCCAGCATTTT | CSASLQGARDQPQHF
- | TRBJ1-2 | TRBV11-1 | - | TGTGCCAGCAGCTTAGAGGGTTTGGATGGCTACACCTTC | CASSLEGLDGYTF
- | TRBJ2-7 | TRBV24-1 | TRBD1 | TGTGCCACCAGTGAACGGGGACAGGGCTCCTACGAGCAGTACTTC | CATSERGQGSYEQYF
- | TRBJ2-5 | TRBV6-5 | - | TGTGCCACCGCACGGGTTTCCGGGACCCAGTACTTC | CATARVSGTQYF
- | TRBJ2-6 | TRBV3-1/TRBV3-2 | - | TGTGCCAGCAGCCACCCGGGTCCGGTGGCGGGGGCCAACGTCCTGACTTTC | CASSHPGPVAGANVLTF
- | TRBJ1-3 | TRBV11-2 | TRBD1 | TGTGCCAGCAACGACCCGGGACAGGGATCTGGAAACACCATATATTTT | CASNDPGQGSGNTIYF
- | TRBJ2-7 | TRBV5-8 | TRBD1 | TGTGCCAGCGCTAGGACAGGGAGCTACGAGCAGTACTTC | CASARTGSYEQYF
- | TRBJ1-2 | TRBV9 | - | TGTGCCAGCAGCGTATCTGGGTTAGGTGGCTACACCTTC | CASSVSGLGGYTF
once | TRBJ2-1 | TRBV7-3 | - | TGTGCCAGCAGCCCACTGGTGGACGGAGTGCAGTTCTTC | CASSPLVDGVQFF
- | TRBJ2-5 | TRBV4-1 | TRBD2 | TGCGCCAGCAGCCAATATCCCTATCCGGCGGGGGGACAAGAGACCCAGTACTTC | CASSQYPYPAGGQETQYF
- | TRBJ2-1 | TRBV5-4 | - | TGTGCCAGCAGCCTGGACATGGGAAACTACAATGAGCAGTTCTTC | CASSLDMGNYNEQFF
- | TRBJ1-3 | TRBV12-5 | - | TGTGCTAGTGGACACCTCTCTGGAAACACCATATATTTT | CASGHLSGNTIYF
- | TRBJ2-2 | TRBV6-4 | - | TGTGCCAGCAGTGCTGGCGGGGAGCTGTTTTTT | CASSAGGELFF
- | TRBJ1-2 | TRBV12-3/TRBV12-4 | - | TGTGCCAGCGTCAGGACTATAAATGGCTACACCTTC | CASVRTINGYTF
- | TRBJ2-1 | TRBV3-1/TRBV3-2 | - | TGTGCCAGCAGCCCGAACGGTGGGGCCTGGGGCAATGAGCAGTTCTTC | CASSPNGGAWGNEQFF
once | TRBJ2-5 | TRBV6-5 | TRBD2 | TGTGCCAGCAGTTACCCCGCTAGCGGAGGGCAAGAGACCCAGTACTTC | CASSYPASGGQETQYF
- | TRBJ1-6 | TRBV7-9 | - | TGTGCCAGCACCACCTCGAGGGCTAATTCACCCCTCCACTTT | CASTTSRANSPLHF
- | TRBJ1-2 | TRBV5-4 | TRBD1 | TGTGCCAGCAGTGTACAGGGGGCTTATGGCTACACCTTC | CASSVQGAYGYTF
- | TRBJ1-4 | TRBV5-1 | - | TGCGCCAGCACGGGGATGAATGAAAAACTGTTTTTT | CASTGMNEKLFF
- | TRBJ2-3 | TRBV27 | - | TGTGCCAGCAGCCGGAGACATCCCGCCACAGATACGCAGTATTTT | CASSRRHPATDTQYF
- | TRBJ1-1 | TRBV2 | - | TGTGCCAGCAGTGTCCGGGCCGCGAACACTGAAGCTTTCTTT | CASSVRAANTEAFF
once | TRBJ1-1 | TRBV7-2 | TRBD1 | TGTGCCAGCCAAACCCAGGGGGCGAAAACTGAAGCTTTCTTT | CASQTQGAKTEAFF
- | TRBJ2-3 | TRBV6-5 | TRBD1 | TGTGCCAGCAGTTCCGGACAGGCAGATACGCAGTATTTT | CASSSGQADTQYF
- | TRBJ2-3 | TRBV4-2 | - | TGTGCCAGCAGCCAAGATAATGGGGAGACGCAGTATTTT | CASSQDNGETQYF